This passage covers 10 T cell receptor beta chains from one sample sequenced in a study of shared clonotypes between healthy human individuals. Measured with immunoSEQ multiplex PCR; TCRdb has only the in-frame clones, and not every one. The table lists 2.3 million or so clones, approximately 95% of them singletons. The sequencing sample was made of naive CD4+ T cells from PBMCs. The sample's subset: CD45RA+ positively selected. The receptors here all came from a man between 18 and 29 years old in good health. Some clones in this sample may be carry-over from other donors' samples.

The CDR3 DNA follows: TGCGCCAGCAGTGACCTCGGGACAGGGCCCATATATTTT. Its translation is CASSDLGTGPIYF. The chain is built from TRBV10-1 and TRBJ1-3; 9 nucleotides agree with TRBD1. Germline CDR1 reads WNHNN; CDR2 reads SYGVQD (reference sequence). The CDR3 runs to 13 residues. V shed 3 bases and J 11 bases; nucleotides not matched to a gene: 5.

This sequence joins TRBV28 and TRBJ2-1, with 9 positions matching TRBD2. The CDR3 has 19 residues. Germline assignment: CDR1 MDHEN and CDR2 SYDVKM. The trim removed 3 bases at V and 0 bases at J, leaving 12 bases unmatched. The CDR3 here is CASSFLGTSSSGSYNEQFF. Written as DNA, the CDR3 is TGTGCCAGCAGTTTCCTCGGGACTAGCTCCTCCGGCTCCTACAATGAGCAGTTCTTC.

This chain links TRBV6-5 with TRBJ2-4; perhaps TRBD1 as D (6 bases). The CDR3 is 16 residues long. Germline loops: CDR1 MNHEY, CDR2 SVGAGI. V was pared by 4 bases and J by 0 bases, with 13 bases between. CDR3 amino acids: CASSSHRDTAKNIQYF. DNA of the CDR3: TGTGCCAGCAGTTCTCACAGGGATACAGCCAAAAACATTCAGTACTTC.

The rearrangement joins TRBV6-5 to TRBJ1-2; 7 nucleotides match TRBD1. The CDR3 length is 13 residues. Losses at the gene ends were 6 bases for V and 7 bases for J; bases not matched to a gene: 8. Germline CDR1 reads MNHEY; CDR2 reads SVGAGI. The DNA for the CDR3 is TGTGCCAGCAGACAGGGGAGTTTGGGTGGCTACACCTTC. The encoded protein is CASRQGSLGGYTF.

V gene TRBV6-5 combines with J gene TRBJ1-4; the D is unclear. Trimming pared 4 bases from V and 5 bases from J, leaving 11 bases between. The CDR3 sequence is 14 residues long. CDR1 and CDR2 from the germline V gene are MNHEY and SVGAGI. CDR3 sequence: CASSFGRGNEKLFF. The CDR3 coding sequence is TGTGCCAGCAGTTTCGGACGGGGAAATGAAAAACTGTTTTTT.

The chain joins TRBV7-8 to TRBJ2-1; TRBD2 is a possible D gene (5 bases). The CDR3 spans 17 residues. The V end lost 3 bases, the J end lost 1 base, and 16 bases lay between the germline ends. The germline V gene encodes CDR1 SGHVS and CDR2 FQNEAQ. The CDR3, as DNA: TGTGCCAGCAGCTTCACTAGGCAGCCGAGGTCCTACAATGAGCAGTTCTTC. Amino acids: CASSFTRQPRSYNEQFF.

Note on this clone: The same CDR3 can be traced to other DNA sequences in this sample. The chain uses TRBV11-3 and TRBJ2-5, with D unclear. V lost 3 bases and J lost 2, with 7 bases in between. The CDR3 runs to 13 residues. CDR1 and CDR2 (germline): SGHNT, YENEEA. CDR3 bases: TGTGCCAGCAGCTTGAGACCACAAGAGACCCAGTACTTC. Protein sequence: CASSLRPQETQYF.

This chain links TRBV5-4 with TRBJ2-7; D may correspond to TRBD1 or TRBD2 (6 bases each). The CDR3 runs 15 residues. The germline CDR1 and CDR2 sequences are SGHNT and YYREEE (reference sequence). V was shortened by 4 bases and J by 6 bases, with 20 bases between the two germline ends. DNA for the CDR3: TGTGCCAGCAGCCCAGGCGGGACATCGGCCAGCGAGCAGTACTTC. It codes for CASSPGGTSASEQYF.

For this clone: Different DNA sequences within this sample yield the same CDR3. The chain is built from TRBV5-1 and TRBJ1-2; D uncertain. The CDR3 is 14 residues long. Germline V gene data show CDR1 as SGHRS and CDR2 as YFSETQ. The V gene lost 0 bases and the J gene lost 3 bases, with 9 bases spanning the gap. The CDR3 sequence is CASSLDSPDYGYTF. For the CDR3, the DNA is TGCGCCAGCAGCTTGGATTCGCCAGACTATGGCTACACCTTC.

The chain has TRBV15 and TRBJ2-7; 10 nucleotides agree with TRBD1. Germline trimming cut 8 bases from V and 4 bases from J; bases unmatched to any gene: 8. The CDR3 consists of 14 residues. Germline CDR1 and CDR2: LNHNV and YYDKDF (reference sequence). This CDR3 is CATSWDRGRYEQYF. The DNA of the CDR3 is TGTGCCACCTCTTGGGACAGGGGACGTTACGAGCAGTACTTC.